Listed below are T cell receptor beta chains from one sample, sequenced in a study of control samples from healthy donors and cancer patients. The assay was immunoSEQ multiplex PCR, and TCRdb's table has in-frame clones only and misses some. This sample has about 150,000 clones, with 93% found just once. The sequenced sample consisted of blood. Every receptor here comes from a man aged 45 to 65 in good health. CDR3s include the opening cysteine and the closing phenylalanine or tryptophan. The size entry is marked missing in some rows and otherwise reads once, few, many or a size class.

TRBV19,14,TRBJ2-3,-,CASSIRSSTDTQYF
TRBV29-1,13,TRBJ2-1,-,CSVDYDRSHEQFF
TRBV5-6,16,TRBJ1-3,once,CASSGDRAISGNTIYF
TRBV3-1/TRBV3-2,13,TRBJ2-2,-,CASSLFSAGELFF
TRBV11-3,13,TRBJ1-1,-,CASSFGSNTEAFF
TRBV19,15,TRBJ1-1,-,CASSITGQGYTEAFF
TRBV18,14,TRBJ1-6,-,CASSPGQGGGPLHF
TRBV3-1/TRBV3-2,14,TRBJ1-4,-,CASSPEGGHGKLFF
TRBV6-5,15,TRBJ2-2,-,CALKWTGGNTGELFF
TRBV19,13,TRBJ2-1,-,CASRRAVWDEQFF
TRBV19,14,TRBJ1-4,-,CASSIGGTNEKLFF
TRBV28,16,TRBJ2-7,-,CASSLFATSGRNEQYF
TRBV18,16,TRBJ1-5,-,CASSPTGGQGNQPQHF
TRBV6-1,18,TRBJ2-7,once,CASSVRLPTSGLTYEQYF
TRBV19,15,TRBJ1-1,-,CASSNRGGVFTEAFF
TRBV29-1,11,TRBJ1-2,-,CSAEQGGGYTF
TRBV7-9,16,TRBJ2-7,-,CASSSASGRGPYEQYF
TRBV6-5,14,TRBJ2-7,-,CASRGLAGDGEQYF
TRBV19,11,TRBJ2-7,-,CASSTEGGQYF
TRBV28,15,TRBJ2-7,-,CASTTRTGGLSKQYF
TRBV7-2,14,TRBJ2-7,-,CASSLVRLRAEQYF
TRBV4-2,16,TRBJ2-3,-,CASSREVGLRTDTQYF
TRBV6-6,16,TRBJ2-1,-,CASRTLAGERYNEQFF
TRBV19,15,TRBJ1-4,-,CASSILQNQMVKLFF
TRBV6-5,14,TRBJ2-7,-,CASSPSMGGLEQYF
TRBV3-1/TRBV3-2,14,TRBJ2-3,-,CATGLAGIPDTQYF
TRBV5-1,17,TRBJ2-1,-,CASSLALDYLSYNEQFF
TRBV23-1,13,TRBJ2-7,-,CASRVLWDRNPYF
TRBV19,16,TRBJ1-5,-,CASSYAGRGTNQPQHF
TRBV10-3,16,TRBJ2-1,-,CAISVSTSGPYNEQFF
TRBV5-5,14,TRBJ1-1,-,CASSSDREGRASFF
TRBV11-2,16,TRBJ2-5,-,CASSSSQGLAGETQYF
TRBV24-1,12,TRBJ1-1,-,CATSVWVTEAFF
TRBV5-1,14,TRBJ2-5,-,CASSPGQGKETQYF
TRBV28,14,TRBJ2-2,-,CASLAGGNTGELFF
TRBV6-5,15,TRBJ2-7,-,CASSYGRGATYEQYF
TRBV27,14,TRBJ2-1,-,CASRPPTGPHEQFF
TRBV19,14,TRBJ2-3,-,CASSPPGNTDTQYF
TRBV6-5,12,TRBJ1-2,-,CASSYSGYGYTF
TRBV4-1,15,TRBJ2-2,-,CASSLRGSNTGELFF
TRBV6-6,14,TRBJ2-2,-,CASSYRDFNGELFF
TRBV5-1,17,TRBJ2-5,once,CASRRRSGALREETQYF
TRBV5-6,17,TRBJ2-2,-,CASSAPGTWLIGGELFF
TRBV12-3/TRBV12-4,13,TRBJ2-7,-,CASSGTQAYEQYF
TRBV7-6,21,TRBJ2-2,-,CATRDSPSGLAGGRWTGELFF
TRBV14,15,TRBJ2-1,-,CASTPGDRFQNEQFF
TRBV18,15,TRBJ2-7,-,CASSLPGQPSYEQYF
TRBV10-2,14,TRBJ1-5,-,CASSERQGAEPQHF
TRBV3-1/TRBV3-2,14,TRBJ1-1,-,CASSPRASGTEAFF
TRBV6-6,18,TRBJ2-5,-,CASSPTLVVSGRRETQYF